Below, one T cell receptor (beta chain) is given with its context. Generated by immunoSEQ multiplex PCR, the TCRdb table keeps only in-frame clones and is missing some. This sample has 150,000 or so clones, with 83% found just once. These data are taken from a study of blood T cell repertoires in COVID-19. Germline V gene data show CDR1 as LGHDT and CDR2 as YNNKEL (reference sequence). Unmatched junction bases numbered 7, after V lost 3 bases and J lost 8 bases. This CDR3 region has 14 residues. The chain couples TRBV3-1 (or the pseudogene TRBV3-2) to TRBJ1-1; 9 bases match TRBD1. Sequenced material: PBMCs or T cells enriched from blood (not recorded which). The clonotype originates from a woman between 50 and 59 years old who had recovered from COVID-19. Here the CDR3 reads CASSHAGQGGEAFF. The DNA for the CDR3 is TGTGCCAGCAGCCACGCGGGACAGGGAGGCGAAGCTTTCTTT.